A selection of T cell receptor beta chains follows, all from one sample in a study of regulatory T cells in long-lasting Graves disease. TCRdb called the multiplex PCR reads again in MiXCR, with one record for every CDR3 protein. The sample lists roughly 400,000 distinct CDR3 sequences; over 20% were seen once. Here the sequenced sample was peripheral blood mononuclear cells (PBMCs), taken when the disease was refractory, from a patient treated with antithyroid drugs. The origin of the receptors is a female donor with Graves disease. Each CDR3 is given with its conserved first and last residue. D genes are given only for firm matches. Where a row states a size, it is once, few, many or the class of an expanded clone; other rows omit it.

d_call	v_call	j_call	clone_size	cdr3_aa	cdr3_nt
TRBD1	TRBV12-3/TRBV12-4	TRBJ2-7	many	CASSFRDRGYEQYF	TGTGCCAGCAGTTTCCGGGACAGGGGCTACGAGCAGTACTTC
.	TRBV7-2	TRBJ1-1	many	CASSFRGQRNTEAFF	TGTGCCAGCAGCTTCCGCGGACAGAGGAACACTGAAGCTTTCTTT
TRBD2	TRBV6-1	TRBJ2-7	many	CASSEHAGDAYEQYF	TGTGCCAGCAGTGAACATGCGGGAGATGCCTACGAGCAGTACTTC
.	TRBV28	TRBJ2-1	.	CASSFLLSDLYNEQFF	TGTGCCAGCAGTTTCCTACTAAGCGACCTCTACAATGAGCAGTTCTTC
TRBD2	TRBV19	TRBJ2-7	.	CASRDTTSGALEQYF	TGTGCCAGTAGAGATACGACTAGCGGGGCCCTGGAGCAGTACTTC
.	TRBV6-1	TRBJ2-5	few	CASSGRVSGDETQYF	TGTGCCAGCAGCGGACGGGTTAGCGGAGACGAGACCCAGTACTTC
.	TRBV10-3	TRBJ2-7	many	CAIGADRQYF	TGTGCCATTGGCGCGGACCGTCAGTACTTC
.	TRBV7-2	TRBJ1-1	few	CASSSLEAGVMNTEAFF	TGTGCCAGCAGCAGTCTCGAGGCAGGGGTTATGAACACTGAAGCTTTCTTT
.	TRBV5-5	TRBJ2-5	.	CASSFQGVNEETQYF	TGTGCCAGCAGCTTTCAGGGTGTAAACGAGGAGACCCAGTACTTC
.	TRBV20-1	TRBJ2-5	few	CSARSGEGARETQYF	TGCAGTGCTAGATCGGGGGAGGGGGCACGAGAGACCCAGTACTTC
.	TRBV7-9	TRBJ2-5	.	CASSWSGGETQYF	TGTGCCAGCAGCTGGAGCGGTGGGGAGACCCAGTACTTC
TRBD2	TRBV3-1	TRBJ2-7	few	CASSLAGGPYYEQYF	TGTGCCAGCAGCCTAGCGGGAGGGCCCTACTACGAGCAGTACTTC
.	TRBV2	TRBJ1-2	many	CASSDPRTDYGYTF	TGTGCCAGCAGCGACCCTCGCACGGACTATGGCTACACCTTC
.	TRBV2	TRBJ2-7	.	CASSEAGAGSYEQYF	TGTGCCAGCAGTGAAGCCGGAGCAGGGTCCTACGAGCAGTACTTC
.	TRBV5-1	TRBJ1-1	many	CASSWGRERTEAFF	TGCGCCAGCAGCTGGGGCCGGGAACGGACTGAAGCTTTCTTT
TRBD1	TRBV5-1	TRBJ1-2	many	CASSWKGQGADGYTF	TGCGCCAGCAGCTGGAAGGGACAGGGGGCTGATGGCTACACCTTC
.	TRBV28	TRBJ2-7	many	CASSFASATYEQYF	TGTGCCAGCAGTTTTGCTAGCGCTACCTACGAGCAGTACTTC
TRBD1	TRBV7-2	TRBJ2-5	.	CASRSVGRGQRETQYF	TGTGCCAGCAGGTCCGTGGGCAGGGGGCAGCGAGAGACCCAGTACTTC
TRBD1	TRBV5-5	TRBJ1-2	few	CASSFPTGMIATPGYTF	TGTGCCAGCAGCTTCCCGACAGGGATGATCGCTACTCCTGGCTACACCTTC